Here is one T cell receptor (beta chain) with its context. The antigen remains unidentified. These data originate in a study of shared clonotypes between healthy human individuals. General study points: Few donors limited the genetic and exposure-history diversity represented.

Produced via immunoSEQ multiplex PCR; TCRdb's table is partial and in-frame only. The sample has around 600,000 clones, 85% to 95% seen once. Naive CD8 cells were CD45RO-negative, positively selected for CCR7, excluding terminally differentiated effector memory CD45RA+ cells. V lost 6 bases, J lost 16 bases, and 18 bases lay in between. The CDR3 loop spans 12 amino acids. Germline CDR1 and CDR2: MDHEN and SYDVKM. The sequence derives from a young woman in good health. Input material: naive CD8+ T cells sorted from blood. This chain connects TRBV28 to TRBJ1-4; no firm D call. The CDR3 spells CASSTSSSAGFF. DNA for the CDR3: TGTGCCAGCAGCACCTCCTCTTCGGCGGGGTTTTTT.